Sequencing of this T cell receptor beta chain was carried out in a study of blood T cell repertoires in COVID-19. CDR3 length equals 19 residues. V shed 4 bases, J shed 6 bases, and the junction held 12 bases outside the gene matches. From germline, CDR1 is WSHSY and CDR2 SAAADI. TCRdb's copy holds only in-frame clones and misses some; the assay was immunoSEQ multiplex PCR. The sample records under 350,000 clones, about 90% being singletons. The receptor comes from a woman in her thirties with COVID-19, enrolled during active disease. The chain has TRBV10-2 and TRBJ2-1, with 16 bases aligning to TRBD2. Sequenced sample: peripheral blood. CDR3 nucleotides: TGCGCCAGCAGTGCGTCATTATCGGGACTAGCGGGGGGGCCCAATGAGCAGTTCTTC. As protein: CASSASLSGLAGGPNEQFF.